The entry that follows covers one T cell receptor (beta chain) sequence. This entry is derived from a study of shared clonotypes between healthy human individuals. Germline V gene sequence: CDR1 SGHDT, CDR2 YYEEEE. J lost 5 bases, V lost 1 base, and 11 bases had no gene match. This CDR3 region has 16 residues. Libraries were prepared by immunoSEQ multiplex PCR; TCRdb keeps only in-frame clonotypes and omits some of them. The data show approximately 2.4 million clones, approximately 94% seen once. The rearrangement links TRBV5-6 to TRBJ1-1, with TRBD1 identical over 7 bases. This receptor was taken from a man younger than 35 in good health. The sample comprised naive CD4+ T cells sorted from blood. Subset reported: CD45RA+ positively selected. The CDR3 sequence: CASSLFLDRRGTEAFF. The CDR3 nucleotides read TGTGCCAGCAGCTTGTTTTTGGACAGGAGGGGGACTGAAGCTTTCTTT.